This T cell receptor beta chain derives from a study of T cell changes during pregnancy in multiple sclerosis. V gave up 5 bases and J gave up 2 bases, with 10 bases separating them. This CDR3 comprises 13 residues. The germline CDR1 and CDR2 sequences are SGDLS and YYNGEE. Some clones are missing from TCRdb's copy, which holds only in-frame ones; the method was immunoSEQ multiplex PCR. The sample carries under 65,000 clones, around 90% recorded once. This chain links TRBV9 with TRBJ1-2; maybe TRBD1 (5 bases). The sample in question was peripheral blood, obtained in the first trimester of pregnancy. The origin of this receptor is a female donor in good health, enrolled as a control in a pregnancy study. Written as DNA, the CDR3 is TGTGCCAGCAGTCAGACAGAGAACTATGGCTACACCTTC. Amino acid sequence: CASSQTENYGYTF.